This T cell receptor (beta chain) originates from a study of blood T cell repertoires in COVID-19. Study information: Sources were T cells, B-cell-depleted T cells, or PBMCs; the material itself was cDNA or gDNA.

Original data processing: The authors estimated nucleated cell counts from reference gene primer amplification. Data came from immunoSEQ multiplex PCR; TCRdb stores just in-frame clones and leaves some out. V and J calls and clone size follow that table, whereas D and trimming were derived from the DNA. The sample shows 150,000 to 200,000 clones, about 85% of them seen only once. CDR1 is MDHEN and CDR2 is SYDVKM in the germline V gene. This CDR3 has 12 amino acids. Trimming shortened V by 1 base and J by 5 bases, and 3 bases separated the two germline ends. Seattle enrolled patients during active infection and tracked them longitudinally. This clone was counted once.

The sample consisted of peripheral blood. The chain links TRBV28 to TRBJ2-1; D unclear. The receptor comes from a woman aged 40 to 55 with COVID-19, enrolled during active disease. The DNA of the CDR3 is TGTGCCAGCAGTTTATCGGACAATGAGCAGTTCTTC. Translated: CASSLSDNEQFF.